A single sample gave rise to the 25 T cell receptor beta chains below, sequenced in a study of identical twins. Using its own MiXCR run on the 5' RACE reads, TCRdb lists one record per CDR3 protein. The sample lists 120,000 to 150,000 distinct CDR3 sequences, 3% to 4.5% occurring once. The sequencing input was memory T cells sorted from blood. The receptors were sampled from a man between 18 and 35 years old in good health.

This clonotype turned up a few times. The chain uses TRBV6-1 and TRBJ2-2; 8 bases fit TRBD1. The CDR3 length is 15 residues. Germline loops: CDR1 MNHNS, CDR2 SASEGT. V was clipped by 4 bases and J by 6 bases; unmatched bases: 7. Written as DNA, the CDR3 is TGTGCCAGCAGTGGGACAGGGTGGGCAGCCGGGGAGCTGTTTTTT. It codes for CASSGTGWAAGELFF.

This clonotype was observed many times. The chain combines TRBV6-1 with TRBJ2-5; TRBD1 matches 7 bases. CDR1 and CDR2 (germline): MNHNS, SASEGT. V shed 3 bases, J shed 4 bases, and the junction held 5 bases outside the gene matches. CDR3 length equals 14 residues. CDR3 DNA: TGTGCCAGCAGTGATCGACAGGGACGAGAGACCCAGTACTTC. This gives the protein CASSDRQGRETQYF.

There are many counts of this clonotype. This chain uses TRBV28 with TRBJ2-3; tentative D call: TRBD1 (7 bases). This CDR3 has 16 amino acids. The ends were cut back, 5 bases at V and 0 bases at J, with 15 bases in the middle. Per germline, CDR1 MDHEN and CDR2 SYDVKM. CDR3: CASSDPGGPSTDTQYF. The DNA for the CDR3 is TGTGCCAGCAGTGATCCAGGGGGGCCAAGCACAGATACGCAGTATTTT.

This clonotype was detected ten times or more. The chain recombines TRBV11-1 with TRBJ2-4; D uncertain. The V and J ends lost 5 bases and 6 bases respectively, with 11 bases between them. This CDR3 is built from 13 residues. From germline, CDR1 is SGHAT and CDR2 FQDESV (reference sequence). CDR3 nucleotides: TGTGCCAGCAGCGACGCTCGAGGAAACATTCAGTACTTC. Translating gives CASSDARGNIQYF.

This clonotype was detected many times. The V gene is TRBV29-1, the J gene TRBJ1-2; no definite D call. Germline loops: CDR1 SQVTM, CDR2 ANQGSEA. The CDR3 loop spans 11 amino acids. With 1 base removed from V and 8 bases from J, the gap between germline ends came to 8 bases. DNA for the CDR3: TGCAGCGTTGAAGCCCGAGGAGGCTACACCTTC. Protein sequence: CSVEARGGYTF.

This clonotype has a count of ten or more. The rearrangement uses TRBV9 and TRBJ2-5; 9 positions agree with TRBD1. J lost 5 bases, V lost 4 bases, and 12 bases had no gene match. Germline assignment: CDR1 SGDLS and CDR2 YYNGEE. The CDR3 is 16 amino acids. CDR3 in DNA: TGTGCCAGCAGCCAAGGGACAGGGATAAATCGGGAGACCCAGTACTTC. Residues: CASSQGTGINRETQYF.

This clonotype has ten or more counts. This chain joins TRBV5-1 and TRBJ2-6; TRBD1 might be the D (5 bases). Trimming took 1 base from V and 6 from J, leaving 11 bases between them. The CDR3 runs 15 residues. Per the germline V gene, CDR1 is SGHRS and CDR2 is YFSETQ. The CDR3 DNA reads TGCGCCAGCAGCTTGCAGGGATCAGAGGCCAACGTCCTGACTTTC. Translation: CASSLQGSEANVLTF.

The sample holds many counts of this clonotype. The chain is built from TRBV5-1 and TRBJ1-2, with 9 positions matching TRBD1. This CDR3 region has 13 residues. Germline values: CDR1 SGHRS, CDR2 YFSETQ. The V gene end was trimmed by 3 bases and the J gene end by 8 bases; junction bases not matched to a gene: 5. The CDR3 region has the DNA TGCGCCAGCAGCTCCCAAGGACAGGGGGGCTACACCTTC. Amino acid sequence: CASSSQGQGGYTF.

Many counts were recorded for this clonotype. This sequence joins TRBV25-1 and TRBJ2-3; 10 bases align to TRBD1. There are 16 residues in the CDR3. The ends lost 7 bases at V and 4 bases at J; junction bases unmatched: 11. Germline assignment: CDR1 MGHDK and CDR2 SYGVNS. The CDR3 region is CASTHTRGTGADTQYF. The DNA of the CDR3 is TGTGCCAGCACTCACACCCGGGGGACAGGGGCAGATACGCAGTATTTT.

This clonotype was detected a few times. Written as DNA, the CDR3 is TGTGCCAGCAACCCATTACAGGGATGGGGTGGCTACACCTTC. Protein product: CASNPLQGWGGYTF. The chain carries TRBV12-3 or TRBV12-4 and TRBJ1-2; maybe TRBD1 (6 bases). The germline V and J ends were trimmed by 7 bases and 7 bases, with 19 bases remaining between them. There are 14 residues in the CDR3.

In this sample, this clonotype turned up many times. The chain recombines TRBV18 with TRBJ1-3, with TRBD1 as a possible D gene (5 bases). The CDR3 contains 15 residues. Per the germline V gene, CDR1 is KGHSH and CDR2 is LQKENI. V shed 3 bases and J shed 0 bases, with 9 bases lying between them. CDR3 nucleotides: TGTGCCAGCTCACCGGGGCGTCTCTCTGGAAACACCATATATTTT. Its translation: CASSPGRLSGNTIYF.

This clonotype was counted many times. The CDR3 nucleotides are TGCGCCAGCAGCCAAGAGTTAGGGGGACAGGGACCAGATACGCAGTATTTT. Protein: CASSQELGGQGPDTQYF. J is TRBJ2-3 and V is TRBV4-3, with TRBD1 identical over 9 bases. CDR3 length: 17 residues. The germline V gene has CDR1 LGHNA and CDR2 YSLEER. V gave up 0 bases and J gave up 4 bases; unmatched junction bases: 8.

This clonotype was detected ten times or more. The chain uses TRBV7-8 and TRBJ1-1; D is uncertain. The germline V gene has CDR1 SGHVS and CDR2 FQNEAQ. With 5 bases removed from V and 6 bases from J, the gap between germline ends came to 16 bases. This CDR3 is built from 14 residues. This chain's CDR3 is CASSPHNLDPEAFF. CDR3 nucleotide sequence: TGTGCCAGCAGCCCACATAACCTCGACCCTGAAGCTTTCTTT.

This clonotype was seen repeatedly, ten times or more. The chain recombines TRBV20-1 with TRBJ2-7; 13 nucleotides match TRBD2. V shed 3 bases, J shed 2 bases, and the junction held 1 base outside the gene matches. The CDR3 extends over 14 amino acids. The V gene's germline CDR1 is DFQATT and CDR2 SNEGSKA (reference sequence). DNA for the CDR3: TGCAGTGCTAGGGGGACTAGCGGGACCTACGAGCAGTACTTC. Protein: CSARGTSGTYEQYF.

This clonotype was detected ten times or more. The rearrangement joins TRBV7-9 to TRBJ2-1, with 10 bases identical to TRBD1. This CDR3 comprises 17 residues. Trimming removed 0 bases from V and 3 bases from J; junction bases left unmatched: 5. CDR1 and CDR2 from the germline V gene are SEHNR and FQNEAQ (reference sequence). For the CDR3, the DNA is TGTGCCAGCAGCTTAGCGCTCGGACAGGGGGGCTACAATGAGCAGTTCTTC. Its translation is CASSLALGQGGYNEQFF. Combining the CDR3 with reference TRBV7-9 and TRBJ2-1 gives the whole variable domain DTGVSQNPRHKITKRGQNVTFRCDPISEHNRLYWYRQTLGQGPEFLTYFQNEAQLEKSRLLSDRFSAERPKGSFSTLEIQRTEQGDSAMYLCASSLALGQGGYNEQFFGPGTRLTVL.

This clonotype was seen many times. The V and J genes are TRBV27 and TRBJ1-5; D not certain. V was clipped by 2 bases and J by 4 bases, with 9 bases between them. Germline CDR1 and CDR2: MNHEY and SMNVEV (reference sequence). The length of the CDR3 is 14 residues. The CDR3 reads CASSLDGRNQPQHF. The CDR3 DNA sequence: TGTGCCAGCAGTTTAGACGGCAGAAATCAGCCCCAGCATTTT.

The V call is TRBV18, the J call TRBJ2-2; 8 positions match TRBD2. From germline, CDR1 is KGHSH and CDR2 LQKENI. This CDR3 has 15 residues. V trimming: 4 bases; J trimming: 1 base; junction bases outside the gene matches: 2. For the CDR3, the DNA is TGTGCCAGCTCACGGACTAGCCAGAACACCGGGGAGCTGTTTTTT. Translating gives CASSRTSQNTGELFF.

This clonotype was observed at least ten times. The V gene is TRBV20-1, the J gene TRBJ2-5, with D hard to call. V was pared by 0 bases and J by 7 bases, with 6 bases between. Germline V lookup: CDR1 DFQATT, CDR2 SNEGSKA (reference sequence). The CDR3 has 11 residues. The CDR3 loop reads CSARDPGTQYF. DNA for the CDR3: TGCAGTGCTAGAGATCCGGGGACCCAGTACTTC.

This clonotype was seen ten or more times. V is TRBV20-1 and J is TRBJ2-1; TRBD2 might be the D (6 bases). Germline V gene lookup returns CDR1 DFQATT and CDR2 SNEGSKA (reference sequence). V lost 2 bases and J 6 bases, leaving 29 bases between the germline ends. The CDR3 spans 19 residues. CDR3 coding DNA: TGCAGTGCTAGACCCCCAAGGCCCGGGACTCACACGTTTCGCAATGAGCAGTTCTTC. It is translated as CSARPPRPGTHTFRNEQFF.

This clonotype was counted ten times or more. J is TRBJ2-7 and V is TRBV5-1, with 7 bases lining up with TRBD1. CDR3 size: 15 residues. The V segment lost 3 bases and the J segment 1 base; nucleotides outside the gene matches: 7. Per germline, CDR1 SGHRS and CDR2 YFSETQ. The CDR3 sequence: CASSSRQGLSYEQYF. In DNA, the CDR3 is TGCGCCAGCAGCTCCCGACAGGGATTATCCTACGAGCAGTACTTC.

At least ten counts were recorded for this clonotype. This chain uses TRBV28 with TRBJ1-3, with 10 bases lining up with TRBD1. V shed 6 bases and J 0 bases; nucleotides not matched to a gene: 8. The CDR3 loop spans 17 amino acids. In germline, CDR1 is MDHEN, CDR2 SYDVKM. The chain's CDR3 is CASSPGQGRGSGNTIYF. The CDR3 DNA follows: TGTGCCAGCAGCCCGGGACAGGGGCGAGGCTCTGGAAACACCATATATTTT.

Ten or more counts support this clonotype. This chain joins TRBV20-1 and TRBJ1-5; 9 nucleotides align to TRBD1. The V and J ends lost 5 bases and 2 bases, in that order; junction bases with no gene match: 7. Germline values: CDR1 DFQATT, CDR2 SNEGSKA (reference sequence). The CDR3 consists of 15 residues. The CDR3 nucleotides are TGCAGTGCTGCGACAGGGGGAAGGGGCAATCAGCCCCAGCATTTT. It is translated as CSAATGGRGNQPQHF.

This clonotype was seen repeatedly, ten times or more. The rearrangement links TRBV5-1 to TRBJ1-4; D unresolved. The CDR3 runs to 16 residues. Germline V gene sequence: CDR1 SGHRS, CDR2 YFSETQ. V was shortened by 2 bases and J by 5 bases, with 16 bases between the two germline ends. CDR3 loop: CASSLEPASHNEKLFF. CDR3 bases: TGCGCCAGCAGCTTAGAACCGGCATCCCACAATGAAAAACTGTTTTTT.

This clonotype has ten or more counts. V is TRBV25-1 and J is TRBJ1-6; D remains unclear. Trimming pared 4 bases from V and 7 bases from J, leaving 11 bases between. The germline V gene has CDR1 MGHDK and CDR2 SYGVNS. The CDR3 sequence is 14 residues long. CDR3 region: CASSAPIKNSPLHF. CDR3 nucleotides: TGTGCCAGCAGTGCTCCAATCAAGAATTCACCCCTCCACTTT.

This clonotype was observed at least ten times. The J gene is TRBJ2-5, the V gene TRBV10-3; D gene unclear. The CDR3 has 13 residues. V was clipped by 6 bases and J by 4 bases, with 12 bases between them. Germline CDR1 is ENHRY and CDR2 is SYGVKD. The CDR3: CAIRLDTGETQYF. The CDR3 DNA is TGTGCCATCAGGCTAGATACCGGAGAGACCCAGTACTTC.